These T cell receptor beta chains were read from a single sample in a study of human T cells and chemical hapten exposure. TCRdb recomputed calls from the RACE reads with MiXCR, one row per CDR3 protein. The data contain some 180,000 distinct CDR3 sequences, about 25% of them singletons. The sample consisted of whole blood, taken in connection with sensitization to the hapten diphenylcyclopropenone (DPC). These receptors were taken from a woman in her forties with alopecia areata. Some clones in this sample may be carry-over from other donors' samples. Each CDR3 is given with its conserved first and last residue. The D gene is left open where the match is weak. The listing skips clone size in some rows; elsewhere it reads once, few, many or a size class.

J	size	D	V	CDR3
TRBJ2-7	.	.	TRBV20-1	CSAWDRPEQYF
TRBJ2-7	.	.	TRBV15	CATSREGGSYEQYF
TRBJ2-2	.	.	TRBV18	CASSPPGRGTNTGELFF
TRBJ2-7	.	.	TRBV10-3	CAISPTYEQYF
TRBJ2-7	many	TRBD2	TRBV15	CATSRGTAGGKTGEQYF
TRBJ2-1	.	TRBD2	TRBV5-1	CASSSIAGGPVDEQFF
TRBJ1-2	many	.	TRBV9	CASSETGTPNYGYTF
TRBJ2-7	.	TRBD1	TRBV28	CASRLTGGNYEQYF
TRBJ2-2	.	.	TRBV15	CATSRDLSSRELFF
TRBJ2-7	.	.	TRBV18	CASSTQGPGPYEQYF
TRBJ2-7	once	.	TRBV12-3/TRBV12-4	CASSSRGFFSDEQYF
TRBJ2-3	few	TRBD2	TRBV20-1	CSARPEPGLGYLDTQYF
TRBJ2-1	many	TRBD2	TRBV29-1	CSVPGLAGGVYNEQFF
TRBJ2-5	few	TRBD1	TRBV6-6	CASSYQDRVSF
TRBJ2-7	few	.	TRBV29-1	CSVEGQDEQYF
TRBJ1-2	.	.	TRBV6-2/TRBV6-3	CASRKTGYSNYGYTF
TRBJ1-5	.	.	TRBV20-1	CSARGSNSNQPQHF
TRBJ2-1	few	TRBD2	TRBV20-1	CSAGGGTSVNEQFF
TRBJ2-5	.	.	TRBV11-1	CASSLEPGGGTQYF
TRBJ2-6	.	.	TRBV4-3	CASSQDLGISGANVLTF
TRBJ1-2	few	.	TRBV6-2/TRBV6-3	CASSYLGRSYGYTF
TRBJ2-2	few	.	TRBV10-3	CAISEGYGELFF
TRBJ2-3	.	.	TRBV10-3	CAIRQGPTDTQYF
TRBJ2-5	.	TRBD2	TRBV28	CASSKGTSGPQETQYF
TRBJ2-7	.	TRBD2	TRBV4-3	CASSPSSSGGSYEQYF
TRBJ1-1	.	.	TRBV28	CASVPSPNTEAFF
TRBJ2-3	many	.	TRBV5-6	CASSLSAGSDTQYF
TRBJ2-5	.	.	TRBV5-5	CASSPGHYQETQYF
TRBJ2-7	few	.	TRBV27	CASSRGAADSYEQYF
TRBJ2-2	many	TRBD2	TRBV10-3	CAISDSGLDTGELFF
TRBJ2-7	many	.	TRBV12-3/TRBV12-4	CASSETGPYEQYF
TRBJ2-2	few	TRBD2	TRBV4-3	CASSQETSGRAQSGELFF
TRBJ2-3	few	TRBD1	TRBV29-1	CSVGEGATPDTQYF
TRBJ2-3	few	TRBD1	TRBV2	CASPDRGQGDTQYF
TRBJ2-7	.	TRBD2	TRBV9	CASSVRGVGEQYF
TRBJ2-2	.	.	TRBV7-2	CASSLNGAANTGELFF
TRBJ2-3	few	.	TRBV5-1	CASSSRDGTDTQYF
TRBJ2-7	once	.	TRBV28	CASSLTPYEQYF
TRBJ1-5	few	.	TRBV6-1	CASSPYGEQPQHF
TRBJ2-5	few	.	TRBV7-9	CASTSRARGETQYF
TRBJ1-4	few	.	TRBV20-1	CSARDPRVSNEKLFF
TRBJ2-7	many	TRBD1	TRBV10-3	CAIKGQGGHEQYF
TRBJ2-7	.	.	TRBV6-2/TRBV6-3	CASSSGTGRVDSYEQYF
TRBJ2-7	.	.	TRBV10-3	CAIGRGDRNEQYF
TRBJ1-4	few	.	TRBV5-5	CASSLAPGGNEKLFF
TRBJ2-7	many	.	TRBV10-3	CAISGIGSEQYF
TRBJ2-6	.	TRBD1	TRBV3-1	CASSQGQGIGANVLTF
TRBJ2-7	many	TRBD2	TRBV7-2	CASSLAAGGAYEQYF
TRBJ2-3	.	.	TRBV29-1	CSALAGGQTQYF
TRBJ2-3	.	.	TRBV12-3/TRBV12-4	CASSSRQSTDTQYF
TRBJ2-1	many	TRBD1	TRBV29-1	CSAGTGGREQFF
TRBJ2-1	.	TRBD2	TRBV4-3	CASSQGGSRNEQFF
TRBJ2-5	few	.	TRBV7-2	CASTGQGRGETQYF
TRBJ1-2	.	TRBD1	TRBV5-1	CASSSQGVEVYGYTF
TRBJ2-3	few	.	TRBV20-1	CSARFSTDTQYF
TRBJ1-3	few	.	TRBV20-1	CSARAGSSGNTIYF
TRBJ2-5	.	.	TRBV27	CASVLPLDLLSETQYF
TRBJ2-5	.	.	TRBV7-9	CASSDNWSGETQYF
TRBJ2-1	many	TRBD2	TRBV10-3	CAISESAASGGNEQFF